This TCR beta chain was identified in a study of T cells in Graves' hyperthyroidism and ophthalmopathy. This clonotype was seen many times. Antigen specificity is unknown. The CDR3 extends over 20 amino acids. Trimming left V 7 bases short and J 0 bases short, with 25 bases between. CDR1 and CDR2 from the germline V gene are ENHRY and SYGVKD. It was RNA transcripts that yielded the amplified TCR beta CDR3 regions. First-round RT-PCR with HTBI primers amplified the TCR CDR3 region. Each CDR3 protein gets one entry after TCRdb re-called the multiplex PCR reads with MiXCR. Among hundreds of thousands of distinct CDR3 sequences listed, approximately 15% were seen once. Findings of the study overall: Blood also held most thyroid clonotypes expanded beyond 0.001. A model of 13 V-J pairs discriminated ophthalmopathy from stable hyperthyroidism.

J is TRBJ2-6 and V is TRBV10-3; D is uncertain. This sequence originates from a man between 18 and 35 years old with Graves' ophthalmopathy. What was sequenced was blood. CDR3 bases: TGTGCCATCAAGGATTCAGTCTTTTCGCGAACCAGCTCTGGGGCCAACGTCCTGACTTTC. Encoded protein: CAIKDSVFSRTSSGANVLTF.